This T cell receptor (beta chain) was identified during a study of shared clonotypes between healthy human individuals. Study results and limitations: Clonotypes shared by all four donors outscored non-shared clonotypes in generation probability. Across subsets, estimated richness was generally greater for naive than for memory populations.

Partitioning of CD4+ cells yielded a CD45RA+ naive subset and a CD45RA-negative memory subset. TCRdb's copy holds only in-frame clones and misses some; the assay was immunoSEQ multiplex PCR. The sample lists some 500,000 clones; more than 95% were seen once. On this clone: Antigen: not known.

Looked up from germline, CDR1 is MGHRA and CDR2 is YSYEKL. Trimming took off 1 base at V and 2 bases at J, with 15 bases between the two ends. The CDR3 is made up of 16 amino acids. The sequenced sample was naive CD4+ T cells sorted from blood. The subset was: CD45RA+ positively selected. The chain couples TRBV4-1 to TRBJ2-7, with D possibly being TRBD2 (6 bases). This sequence originates from a woman between 25 and 40 years old in good health. CDR3 in amino acids: CASSQGTLARPYEQYF. The CDR3 DNA is TGCGCCAGCAGCCAAGGAACCCTAGCGAGACCCTACGAGCAGTACTTC.